This TCR beta chain was observed in a study of T cell clones after liver transplantation. Study information: HCV positivity affected three of eight recipients; the rest lacked autoimmune or viral indications. Regarding the study as a whole: Compared with third party-reactive sequences, donor-reactive ones declined more, independent of withdrawal success.

V gave up 5 bases and J gave up 3 bases, with 11 bases separating them. Germline V CDR1 and CDR2: SGHAT, FQNNGV. The CDR3 has 13 residues. Note on this clone: Its antigen is as yet unknown.

The assay was immunoSEQ multiplex PCR, and TCRdb's table has in-frame clones only and misses some. This table has around 19,000 clones, around 75% appearing once. Here the sequenced sample was CD8+ T cells from blood, taken approximately 52 months after liver transplant. The sequence derives from a human patient who received a liver transplant. Some T cells may trace back to the graft donor. The V call is TRBV11-2, the J call TRBJ2-7, with D hard to call. CDR3 loop: CASSHTNFYEQYF. The CDR3 DNA reads as TGTGCCAGCAGCCACACTAACTTCTACGAGCAGTACTTC.